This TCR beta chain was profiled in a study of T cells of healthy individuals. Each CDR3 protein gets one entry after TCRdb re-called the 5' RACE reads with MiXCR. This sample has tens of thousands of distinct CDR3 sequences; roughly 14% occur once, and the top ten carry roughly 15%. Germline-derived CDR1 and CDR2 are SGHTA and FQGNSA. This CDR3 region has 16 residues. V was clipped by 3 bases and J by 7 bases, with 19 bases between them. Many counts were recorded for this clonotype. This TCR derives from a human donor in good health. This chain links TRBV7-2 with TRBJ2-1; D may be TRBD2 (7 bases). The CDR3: CASSFSSGGGRNEQFF. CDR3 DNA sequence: TGTGCCAGCAGCTTCTCATCTGGCGGGGGCCGGAATGAGCAGTTCTTC.